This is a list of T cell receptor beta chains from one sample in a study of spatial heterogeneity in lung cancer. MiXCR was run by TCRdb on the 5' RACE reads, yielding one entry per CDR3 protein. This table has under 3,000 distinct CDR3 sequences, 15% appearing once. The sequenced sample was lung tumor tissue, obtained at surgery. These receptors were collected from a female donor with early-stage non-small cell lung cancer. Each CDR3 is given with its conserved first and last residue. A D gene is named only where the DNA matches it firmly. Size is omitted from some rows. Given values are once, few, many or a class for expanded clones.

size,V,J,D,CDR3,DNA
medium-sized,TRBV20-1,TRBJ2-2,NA,CSARGANRGTGELFF,TGCAGTGCTAGAGGGGCGAACCGAGGGACCGGGGAGCTGTTTTTT
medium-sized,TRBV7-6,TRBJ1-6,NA,CASSLGGNDSPLHF,TGTGCCAGCAGCTTAGGAGGGAATGATTCACCCCTCCACTTT
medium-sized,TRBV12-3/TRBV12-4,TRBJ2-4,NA,CASSLKGAGNIQYF,TGTGCCAGCAGTTTGAAGGGGGCGGGGAACATTCAGTACTTC
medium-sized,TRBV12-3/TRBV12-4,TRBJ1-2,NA,CASTLMGAGYGYTF,TGTGCCAGCACTTTAATGGGTGCTGGCTATGGCTACACCTTC
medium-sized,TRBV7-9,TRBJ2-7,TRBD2,CASSFSGGTLREQYF,TGTGCCAGCAGCTTTAGCGGGGGCACCCTTCGGGAGCAGTACTTC
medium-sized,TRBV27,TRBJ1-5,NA,CASSPGRVAQPQHF,TGTGCCAGCAGTCCCGGCAGGGTTGCTCAGCCCCAGCATTTT
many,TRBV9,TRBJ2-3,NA,CASSTRIADTQYF,TGTGCCAGCAGCACTAGAATAGCAGATACGCAGTATTTT
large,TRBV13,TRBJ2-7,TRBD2,CASSLLAGGRYEQYF,TGTGCCAGCAGCTTATTAGCGGGGGGTAGGTACGAGCAGTACTTC
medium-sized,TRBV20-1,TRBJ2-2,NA,CSARVNTGELFF,TGCAGTGCTAGGGTTAACACCGGGGAGCTGTTTTTT
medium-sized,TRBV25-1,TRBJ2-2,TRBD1,CASSEDRGDTGELFF,TGTGCCAGCAGTGAGGACAGGGGGGACACCGGGGAGCTGTTTTTT
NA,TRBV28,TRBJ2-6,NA,CASSSTGSGANVLTF,TGTGCCAGCAGCTCCACAGGTTCCGGGGCCAACGTCCTGACTTTC
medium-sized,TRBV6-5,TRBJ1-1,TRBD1,CASSIGQGAEAFF,TGTGCCAGCAGCATCGGACAGGGGGCTGAAGCTTTCTTT
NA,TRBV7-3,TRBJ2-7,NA,CASSLKPDSIEQYF,TGTGCCAGCAGCTTAAAGCCCGATTCAATCGAGCAGTACTTC
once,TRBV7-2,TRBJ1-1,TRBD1,CASSLDRGSEAFF,TGTGCCAGCAGCTTGGACAGGGGATCTGAAGCTTTCTTT
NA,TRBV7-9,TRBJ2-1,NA,CASSLGLPEGEQFF,TGTGCCAGCAGCTTAGGACTTCCCGAGGGGGAGCAGTTCTTC
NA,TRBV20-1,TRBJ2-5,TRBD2,CSASYGGAGETQYF,TGCAGTGCTAGCTACGGGGGGGCCGGTGAGACCCAGTACTTC
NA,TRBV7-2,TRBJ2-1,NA,CASTDYNEQFF,TGTGCCAGCACCGACTACAATGAGCAGTTCTTC
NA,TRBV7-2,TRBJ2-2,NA,CASSQGLTTGELFF,TGTGCCAGCAGCCAAGGTTTAACTACCGGGGAGCTGTTTTTT
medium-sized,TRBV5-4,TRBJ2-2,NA,CASSLSLGVSGELFF,TGTGCCAGCAGCTTGTCGTTAGGGGTGTCCGGGGAGCTGTTTTTT
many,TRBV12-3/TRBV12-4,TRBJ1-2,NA,CASNKGVGGYGYTF,TGTGCCAGCAACAAGGGGGTGGGAGGCTATGGCTACACCTTC
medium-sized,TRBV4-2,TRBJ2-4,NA,CASSSLLAKNIQYF,TGTGCCAGCAGCTCCCTACTAGCCAAAAACATTCAGTACTTC
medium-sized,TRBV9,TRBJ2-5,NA,CASSLGFSGTQYF,TGTGCCAGCAGCCTGGGATTTTCAGGGACCCAGTACTTC
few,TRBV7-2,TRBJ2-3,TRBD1,CASSPARDRITDTQYF,TGTGCCAGCAGCCCCGCCCGGGACAGGATCACAGATACGCAGTATTTT
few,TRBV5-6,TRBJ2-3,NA,CASSLVRILAYSTDTQYF,TGTGCCAGCAGCTTGGTTCGTATCTTAGCTTATAGCACAGATACGCAGTATTTT
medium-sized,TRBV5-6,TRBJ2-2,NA,CASSFQGSHTGELFF,TGTGCCAGCAGCTTTCAGGGGTCTCACACCGGGGAGCTGTTTTTT
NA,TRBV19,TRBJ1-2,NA,CASSIPLRQAGYGYTF,TGTGCCAGTAGTATCCCCCTCCGACAGGCGGGTTATGGCTACACCTTC
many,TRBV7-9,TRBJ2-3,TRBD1,CASSYTGADTQYF,TGTGCCAGCAGCTATACAGGGGCAGATACGCAGTATTTT
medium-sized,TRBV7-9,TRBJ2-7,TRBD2,CASSRTSGGFLSEQYF,TGTGCCAGCAGCAGGACTAGCGGGGGGTTTCTGAGCGAGCAGTACTTC
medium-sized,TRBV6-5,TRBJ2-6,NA,CASSPMVSFKGANVLTF,TGTGCCAGCAGCCCTATGGTTTCCTTTAAGGGGGCCAACGTCCTGACTTTC
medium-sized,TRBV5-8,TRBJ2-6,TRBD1,CASSWTRGLGSGANVLTF,TGTGCCAGCAGCTGGACCAGGGGGCTGGGCTCTGGGGCCAACGTCCTGACTTTC
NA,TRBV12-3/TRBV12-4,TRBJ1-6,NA,CASSLWGLSPLHF,TGTGCCAGCAGTTTATGGGGGCTATCACCCCTCCACTTT
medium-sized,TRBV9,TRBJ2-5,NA,CASSVDQGRETQYF,TGTGCCAGCAGCGTAGATCAGGGGCGAGAGACCCAGTACTTC
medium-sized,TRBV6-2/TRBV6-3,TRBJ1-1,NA,CASTHPRAGRTEAFF,TGTGCCAGCACCCACCCCAGGGCCGGGAGGACTGAAGCTTTCTTT
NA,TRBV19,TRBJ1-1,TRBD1,CASSNRGITEAFF,TGTGCCAGTAGCAACAGGGGGATCACTGAAGCTTTCTTT
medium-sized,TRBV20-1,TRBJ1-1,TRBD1,CSASGQLLEAFF,TGCAGTGCCTCGGGACAGCTCCTTGAAGCTTTCTTT